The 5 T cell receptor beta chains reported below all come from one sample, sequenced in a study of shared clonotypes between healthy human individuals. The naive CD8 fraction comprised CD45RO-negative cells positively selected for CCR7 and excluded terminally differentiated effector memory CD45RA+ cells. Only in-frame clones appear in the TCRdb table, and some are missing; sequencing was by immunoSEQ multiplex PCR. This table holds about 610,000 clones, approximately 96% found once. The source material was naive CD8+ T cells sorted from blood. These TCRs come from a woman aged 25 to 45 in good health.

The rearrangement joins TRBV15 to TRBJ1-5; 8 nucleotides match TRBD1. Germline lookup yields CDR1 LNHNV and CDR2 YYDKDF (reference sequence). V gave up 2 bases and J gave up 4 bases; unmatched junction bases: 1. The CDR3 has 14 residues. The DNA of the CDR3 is TGTGCCACCAGCAGACAGGGGGCAAATCAGCCCCAGCATTTT. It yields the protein CATSRQGANQPQHF.

The CDR3 DNA follows: TGTGCCAGCAGCCCACCCTCCAGGGACTTCACAGATACGCAGTATTTT. It encodes CASSPPSRDFTDTQYF. The V call is TRBV5-6, the J call TRBJ2-3, with D maybe TRBD2 (6 bases). This CDR3 has 16 amino acids. With 4 bases removed from V and 2 bases from J, the gap between germline ends came to 17 bases. The germline V gene encodes CDR1 SGHDT and CDR2 YYEEEE.

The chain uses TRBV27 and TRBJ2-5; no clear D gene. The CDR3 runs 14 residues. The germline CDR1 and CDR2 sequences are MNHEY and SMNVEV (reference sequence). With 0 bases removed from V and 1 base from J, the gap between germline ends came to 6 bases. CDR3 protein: CASSLSRTQETQYF. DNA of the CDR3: TGTGCCAGCAGTTTATCCAGAACCCAAGAGACCCAGTACTTC.

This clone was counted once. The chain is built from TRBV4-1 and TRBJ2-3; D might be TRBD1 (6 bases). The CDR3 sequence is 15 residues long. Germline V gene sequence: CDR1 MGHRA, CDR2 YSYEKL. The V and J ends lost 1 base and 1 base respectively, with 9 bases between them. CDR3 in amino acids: CASSQGQVRTDTQYF. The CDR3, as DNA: TGCGCCAGCAGCCAAGGACAGGTCCGCACAGATACGCAGTATTTT.

CDR3: CATKQPSGGYEQYF. CDR3 DNA: TGTGCCACCAAACAACCTTCAGGGGGCTACGAGCAGTACTTC. This rearrangement joins TRBV10-3 to TRBJ2-7; 7 bases are shared with TRBD1. CDR1 and CDR2 (germline): ENHRY, SYGVKD. V was pared by 10 bases and J by 3 bases, with 12 bases of the junction left unmatched. The CDR3 has 14 amino acids.